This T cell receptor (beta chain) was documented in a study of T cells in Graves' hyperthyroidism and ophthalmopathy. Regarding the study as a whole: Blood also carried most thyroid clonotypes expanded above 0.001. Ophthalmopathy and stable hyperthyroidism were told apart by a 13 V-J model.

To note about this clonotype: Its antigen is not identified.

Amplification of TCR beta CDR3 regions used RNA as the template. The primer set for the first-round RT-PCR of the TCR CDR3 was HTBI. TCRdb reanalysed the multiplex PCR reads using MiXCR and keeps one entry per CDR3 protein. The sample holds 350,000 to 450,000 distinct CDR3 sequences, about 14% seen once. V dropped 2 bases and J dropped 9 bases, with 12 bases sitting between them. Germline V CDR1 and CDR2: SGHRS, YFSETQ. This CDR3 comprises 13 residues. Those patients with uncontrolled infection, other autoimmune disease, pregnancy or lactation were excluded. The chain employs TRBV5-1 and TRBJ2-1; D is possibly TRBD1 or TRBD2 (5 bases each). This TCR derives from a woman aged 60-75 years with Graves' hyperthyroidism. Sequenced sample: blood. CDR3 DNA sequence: TGCGCCAGCAGCTTAGGACCTGGGGGTGAGCAGTTCTTC. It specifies CASSLGPGGEQFF. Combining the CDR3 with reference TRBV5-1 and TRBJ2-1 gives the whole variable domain KAGVTQTPRYLIKTRGQQVTLSCSPISGHRSVSWYQQTPGQGLQFLFEYFSETQRNKGNFPGRFSGRQFSNSRSEMNVSTLELGDSALYLCASSLGPGGEQFFGPGTRLTVL.